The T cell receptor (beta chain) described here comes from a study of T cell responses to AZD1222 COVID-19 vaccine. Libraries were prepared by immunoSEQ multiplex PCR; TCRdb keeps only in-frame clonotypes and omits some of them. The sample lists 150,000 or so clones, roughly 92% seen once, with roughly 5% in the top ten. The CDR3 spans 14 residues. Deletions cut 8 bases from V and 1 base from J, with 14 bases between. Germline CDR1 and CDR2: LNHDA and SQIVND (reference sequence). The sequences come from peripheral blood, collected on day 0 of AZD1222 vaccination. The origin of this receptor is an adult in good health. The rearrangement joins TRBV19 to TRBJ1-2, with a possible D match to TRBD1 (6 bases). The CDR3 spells CASSVRQVNYGYTF. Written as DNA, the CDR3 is TGTGCCAGTTCCGTTCGACAGGTTAACTATGGCTACACCTTC.